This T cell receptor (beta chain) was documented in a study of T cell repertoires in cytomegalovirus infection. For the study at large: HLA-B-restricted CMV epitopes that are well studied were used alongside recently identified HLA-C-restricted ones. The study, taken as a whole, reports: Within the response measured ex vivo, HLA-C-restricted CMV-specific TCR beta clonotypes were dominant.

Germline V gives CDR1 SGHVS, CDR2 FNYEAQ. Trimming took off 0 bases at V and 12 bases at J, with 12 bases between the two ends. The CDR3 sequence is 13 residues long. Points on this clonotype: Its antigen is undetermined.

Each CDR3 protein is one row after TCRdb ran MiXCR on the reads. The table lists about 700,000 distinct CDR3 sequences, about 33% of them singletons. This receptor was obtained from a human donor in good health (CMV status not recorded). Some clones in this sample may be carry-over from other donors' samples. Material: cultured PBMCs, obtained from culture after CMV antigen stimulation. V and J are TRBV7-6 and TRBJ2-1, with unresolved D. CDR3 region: CASSLAPLYLQFF. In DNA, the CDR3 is TGTGCCAGCAGCTTAGCTCCCCTTTATTTGCAGTTCTTC.